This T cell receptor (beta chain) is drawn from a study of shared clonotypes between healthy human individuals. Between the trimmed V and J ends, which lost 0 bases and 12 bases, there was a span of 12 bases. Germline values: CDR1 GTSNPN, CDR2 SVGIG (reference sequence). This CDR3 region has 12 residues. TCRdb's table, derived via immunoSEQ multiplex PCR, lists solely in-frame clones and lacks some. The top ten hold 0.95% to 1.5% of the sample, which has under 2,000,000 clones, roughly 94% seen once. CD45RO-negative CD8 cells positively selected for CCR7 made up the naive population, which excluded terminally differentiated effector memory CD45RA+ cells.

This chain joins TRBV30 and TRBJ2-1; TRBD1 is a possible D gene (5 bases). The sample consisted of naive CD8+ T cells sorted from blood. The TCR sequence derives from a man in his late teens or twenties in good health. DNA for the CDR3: TGTGCCTGGAGTGTATCCAGGGCATGGCAGTTCTTC. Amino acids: CAWSVSRAWQFF. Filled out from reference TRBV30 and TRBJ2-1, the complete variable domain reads SQTIHQWPATLVQPVGSPLSLECTVEGTSNPNLYWYRQAAGRGLQLLFYSVGIGQISSEVPQNLSASRPQDRQFILSSKKLLLSDSGFYLCAWSVSRAWQFFGPGTRLTVL.